This TCR beta chain was identified during a study of CD4 T cells in relation to SARS-CoV-2 and coronaviruses. Overall study: The restricting HLA molecule for shared crossreactive spike epitopes was mapped.

With regard to this clone: Its antigen is undetermined.

Whole-study findings and limits: The assay detects memory recall responses, not culture-primed primary responses. SARS-CoV-2-driven expansion was significantly weaker in crossreactive than monoreactive clones.

The germline gives CDR1 SGHVS, CDR2 FNYEAQ. The CDR3 is made up of 18 amino acids. Trimming removed 0 bases at V and 0 bases at J, with 16 bases between. Before the COVID-19 pandemic, during about 2011-2018, CD4+ T cells were taken from unexposed donors. Profiling relied on immunoSEQ multiplex PCR, and the TCRdb table lists in-frame clones only, not all of them. The repertoire includes 55,000 to 70,000 clones, over 90% of them detected once, and approximately 0.21% sits in the top ten. The V gene is TRBV7-6, the J gene TRBJ2-3; D uncertain. This TCR was sampled from a human donor in good health. The sample was naive CD4+ T cells from PBMCs. Subset specified: naive CD4+ T cells isolated by negative enrichment. Written as DNA, the CDR3 is TGTGCCAGCAGCTTAGCGTTGAACAGAAAAGATAGCACAGATACGCAGTATTTT. The encoded protein is CASSLALNRKDSTDTQYF.